This T cell receptor beta chain was captured in a study of cytomegalovirus exposure and HLA in healthy donors (dated by TCRdb to the late 2010s). Study-wide context: An earlier analysis of several hundred of the donors reported approximately 300 Gb of sequence data and about 100 million unique TCR beta sequences from about 179 million T cells. An early release covering more than 500 HLA-typed donors comprised about 300 gigabases of sequencing data and about 90 million unique TCR sequences. The genetic ancestry cluster associated with self-reported Caucasian donors included roughly 84% of the approximately 410 genotyped donors. The study aimed to test whether signatures of past pathogen exposure could be identified by cataloging public T cell receptors. The study profiled the T cell repertoires of approximately 700 subjects by immunosequencing and related them to cytomegalovirus serostatus. Besides the first cohort of 666 subjects, a separate validation cohort made up of 120 different subjects was used. The study combined high-throughput TCR immunosequencing, statistical association of individual TCRs with disease status, and machine learning to predict cytomegalovirus infection status. A later analysis re-analyzed previously published TCR beta repertoires from 550 to 700 donors and added high-resolution HLA genotyping to study TCR occurrence patterns. Rather than drawing on any new phenotypic data, the later analysis identified candidate immune exposures from TCR beta sequences and the way those sequences occurred across donors. An earlier analysis of about 620 of the donors applied high-throughput TCR beta sequencing to assess whether each TCR beta V gene segment acted as functional or pseudogenic. Donor age, sex, ethnicity and CMV serostatus were compiled alongside the repertoire data. A later genetic analysis used genome-wide SNP genotypes for 398 of the 666 donors, treating that subset as a discovery cohort. Every repertoire in the discovery cohort had been generated on one and the same sequencing platform. Class I and class II HLA loci were covered by the typing at four-digit resolution. The number of donors typed differed by locus, with 629-630 for A, B, C, DRB1 and DQB1, over 500 for DQA1, approximately 570 for DPA1, and over 400 for DPB1. Because of strong linkage in the cohort, four to six DR-DQ haplotypes were treated as single units for association and clustering. Across some 400 genotyped donors of the cohort, an average of about 250,000 unique TCR beta nucleotide sequences per donor were sequenced, and roughly a sixth of those sequences were non-productive.

Beyond this particular receptor, the publication reports: Only TCR beta chains were sequenced in this cohort, and the absence of alpha or paired-chain data limited detectable features. A further reported finding was that TCR beta sequences accurately predicted the HLA-A and HLA-B alleles for most subjects in the first cohort. Seventeen rarely observed V segments, including chromosome 9 orphons, were excluded from the earlier analysis of some 590 of the donors because counts were too low. A total of 150 to 200 TCR beta chains were listed by the study as associated with cytomegalovirus. A later analysis found that TCR association rates varied across HLA loci, with DRB1 alleles showing the most associated TCRs and HLA-C alleles the fewest. Assigning TCR associations to individual alleles was difficult when HLA alleles, especially DR and DQ, strongly co-occurred. An earlier analysis of approximately 570 of the donors showed that most TCR beta V segments appeared in productive rearrangements either about 87% or about 30% of the time, which broadly matched IMGT annotations. Correlated functional status among segregating V segments might reflect linkage disequilibrium, but an unknown experimental factor could not be ruled out. In a later analysis, some 17,000 TCR beta sequences were associated with specific HLA alleles at a false discovery rate of 0.05. An association between a missense DCLRE1C variant and V-gene and J-gene trimming of TCR beta chains was found in a later genetic analysis and replicated in an independent cohort. The classifier was reported to diagnose cytomegalovirus status with high specificity and sensitivity in both the original and validation cohorts. Compared with the roughly 710-donor mean, donors in an Asian-associated ancestry cluster had fewer N-insertions in productive TCRs, according to a later genetic analysis. A few of the identified cytomegalovirus-associated TCR beta chains were confirmed in vitro to be specific for cytomegalovirus antigens. A cluster of highly shared sequence variants was judged likely to represent a technical artifact of the sequencing pipeline. Some IMGT-functional V segments, including TRBV6-2 and TRBV6-3, could not be told apart with the 87-base-pair reads, so those segments were excluded. Immune exposure information for the cohort was limited to CMV serostatus. The authors suggested that the approach could potentially be extended to other disease states and immunological phenotypes. Most CMV-associated TCR beta chains appeared to be HLA-restricted in a later analysis, and the HLA associations seemed to be driven largely by CMV exposure. Most TCR sequences were observed very rarely across donors, whereas some public TCRs were present in many individuals. The presence/absence analyses assumed that sequencing depth was roughly uniform across donors, and that assumption may not be true. In a later analysis, HLA-associated TCR beta chains were found to be more clonally expanded and to have lower generation probabilities than equally common non-associated chains. Because HLA typing was unavailable for some donors at each locus, only the typed subset was used in association tests. Several of the top co-occurrence clusters appeared to be linked to parvovirus B19, influenza, CMV and Epstein-Barr virus, according to a later analysis.

The cohort consisted of 650 to 700 healthy bone marrow donors. At the time of sampling, all cohort members were nominally healthy, though unrecorded immune exposures were likely present. CMV serostatus was recorded as positive for 250 to 300 and negative for about 50% of the roughly 670 cohort members, whereas no CMV serostatus was recorded for the donor in question. Every donor gave a peripheral blood sample, and the peripheral blood mononuclear cells from that sample were used for TCR beta sequencing. Genomic DNA was extracted from the blood cell samples with the Qiagen DNeasy Blood Extraction Kit. The library was produced with the immunoSEQ multiplex PCR assay. A mixture of 60 forward primers for TCR Vbeta segments and 13 reverse primers for TCR Jbeta segments was used in the multiplex PCR. The CDR3 region of rearranged TCR beta genes was amplified from genomic DNA with a multiplex PCR assay. The amplified TCR beta libraries were sequenced on the Illumina HiSeq System as 87-base-pair reads. Per the original workflow: A later analysis tallied tens of millions of unique TCR beta chains across the 660 or so repertoires, and about 12 million of those chains were shared by two or more donors. Raw reads were error-corrected and collapsed into unique sequences by a nearest-neighbor algorithm in which closely related sequences were merged to remove PCR and sequencing errors. CDR3 sequences were aligned to IMGT reference sequences to assign V, D and J gene segments. For a sequence to be retained, at least a six-nucleotide match to both a V gene segment and a J gene segment was required. A rearrangement counted as productive if the CDR3 had no stop codons and remained in frame with V and J, and every other rearrangement counted as non-productive. CDR3 was defined according to IMGT convention as the region running from the second conserved V-encoded cysteine to the conserved J-encoded phenylalanine. The earlier analysis of about 500 of the donors excluded sequences that lacked an unambiguous match to a single V gene segment. In an earlier analysis of some 590 of the donors, V segments were called functional above 56.7% productive rearrangements and were called segregating when the between-donor standard deviation exceeded 5%. A statistical classification framework was built to diagnose cytomegalovirus status from the catalog of TCR beta chain sequences. A later analysis assigned V and J genes by comparing TCR nucleotide sequences with IMGT/GENE-DB human TR gene sequences. In a later analysis, CDR3 sequences and most-parsimonious VDJ recombination scenarios were assigned using the TCRdist pipeline. In a later analysis, every TCR beta chain was defined by the combination of its CDR3 amino acid sequence and its V-gene family, and reads without a unique V-gene family were dropped. In a later analysis, 450 to 600 highly shared, low-generation-probability nucleotide sequences were removed to address suspected cross-contamination and a sequencing artifact. For each public chain, a later analysis derived a clonal expansion index from normalized ranks of inferred template counts within each repertoire. In a later analysis, generation probabilities were computed with a VDJ recombination model fitted to out-of-frame rearrangements, and the resulting probabilities were checked against IGoR. In a later analysis, hypergeometric tests were used to score TCR-TCR, TCR-HLA and TCR-CMV co-occurrence, with a repertoire-size bias correction applied to TCR pairs. To estimate false discovery rates, a later analysis permuted the HLA or CMV assignments 20 times. A later analysis grouped co-occurring TCRs with DBSCAN, adding TCRdist sequence similarity when clustering within HLA-allele-positive subsets. Repertoires with fewer than 30,000 or more than 120,000 public chains, plus five repertoires with anomalous nucleotide sharing, were excluded from co-occurrence clustering. What TCRdb holds here is the immuneACCESS table cut down to in-frame rearrangements. Part of the clones is not present; checked against another copy, under half of the missing clones reflect an unresolved V gene, and the others are unexplained. From that table come the V and J calls and clone size; the DNA was used to work out D and trimming. Present in this sample are more than 200,000 clones, approximately 87% of which were seen just once. The top ten hold around 1.4% of the sample.

Via the germline V gene, CDR1 is LGHNA and CDR2 YNFKEQ. V is pruned by 3 bases and J by 4 bases, leaving 10 bases of the junction without a gene match. The CDR3 runs 16 residues from the cysteine to the phenylalanine. The read is trimmed to its CDR3 DNA, 48 bases read in frame from base 1. This clone was found a few times. The antigen it binds to is not known. Per-base qualities were not stored, and no clone one base away is much larger. The rearranged chain carries TRBV4-2 and TRBJ2-3; 7 nucleotides in the junction match TRBD2. The receptor was isolated from a human donor in good health. The source material was PBMCs. The CDR3 reads as follows: CASSHLEAGVADTQYF. The nucleotide sequence reads as follows: TGTGCCAGCAGCCACCTAGAGGCGGGAGTGGCAGATACGCAGTATTTT.